This T cell receptor (beta chain) was sequenced for a study of blood T cell repertoires in COVID-19. Overall study: Samples came from the United States, Italy and Spain, spanning acute and convalescent COVID-19.

Original data processing: Nucleated cell number was recorded as an estimate derived from reference gene primer amplification. This table comes from immunoSEQ multiplex PCR, and its TCRdb copy is limited to in-frame clones, with some not included. The V and J calls and clone size come from that table; D and trimming were worked out from the DNA. This sample has 180,000 or so clones, with about 85% found just once. The germline gives CDR1 SGHDT, CDR2 YYEEEE. The CDR3 has 14 amino acids. Trimming at V came to 4 bases and at J to 5 bases, leaving 6 bases not matched to a gene. The chain recombines TRBV5-6 with TRBJ1-5; 7 bases are a match to TRBD1. Sequences were obtained from peripheral blood. The receptor comes from a man aged 18 to 30 with acute or convalescent COVID-19. DNA of the CDR3: TGTGCCAGCAGCCCAAGACAGGGTCATCAGCCCCAGCATTTT. Translation: CASSPRQGHQPQHF.